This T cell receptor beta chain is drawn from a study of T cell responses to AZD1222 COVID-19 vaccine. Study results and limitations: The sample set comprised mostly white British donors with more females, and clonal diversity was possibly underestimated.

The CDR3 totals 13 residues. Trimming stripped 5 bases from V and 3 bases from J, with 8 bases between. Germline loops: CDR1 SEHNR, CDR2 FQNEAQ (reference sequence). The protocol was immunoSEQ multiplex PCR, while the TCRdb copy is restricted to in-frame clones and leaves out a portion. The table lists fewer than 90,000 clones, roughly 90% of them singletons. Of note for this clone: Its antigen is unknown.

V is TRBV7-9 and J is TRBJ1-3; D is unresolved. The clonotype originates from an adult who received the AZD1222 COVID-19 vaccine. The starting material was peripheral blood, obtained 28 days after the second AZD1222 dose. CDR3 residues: CASSQHGGNTIYF. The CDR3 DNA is TGTGCCAGCAGCCAACATGGTGGAAACACCATATATTTT.